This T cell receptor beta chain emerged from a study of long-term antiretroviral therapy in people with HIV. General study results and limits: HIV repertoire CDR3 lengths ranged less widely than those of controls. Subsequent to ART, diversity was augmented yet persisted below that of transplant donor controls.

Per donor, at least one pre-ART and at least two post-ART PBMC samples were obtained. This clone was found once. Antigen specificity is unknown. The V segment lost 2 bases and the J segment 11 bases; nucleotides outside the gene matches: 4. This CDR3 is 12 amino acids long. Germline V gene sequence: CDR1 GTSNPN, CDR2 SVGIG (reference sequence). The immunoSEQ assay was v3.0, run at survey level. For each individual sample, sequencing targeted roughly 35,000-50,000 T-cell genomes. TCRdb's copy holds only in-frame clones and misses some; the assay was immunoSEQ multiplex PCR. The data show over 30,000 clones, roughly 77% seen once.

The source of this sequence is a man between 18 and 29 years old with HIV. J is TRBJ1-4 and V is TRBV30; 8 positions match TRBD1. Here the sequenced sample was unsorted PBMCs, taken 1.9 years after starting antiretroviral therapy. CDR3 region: CAWSQQGDKLFF. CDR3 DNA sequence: TGTGCCTGGAGTCAACAGGGGGACAAACTGTTTTTT.